This T cell receptor beta chain was obtained from a study of early T cells in non-severe SARS-CoV-2 infection. As for the study in general: Unsorted whole-blood RNA was sequenced in bulk, leaving chains unpaired. The study's findings and limits: VDJdb-based annotation leaned toward anti-spike CD8 responses and missed private and CD4 specificities.

Each single cDNA molecule received a unique molecular identifier. A single record per CDR3 protein comes from TCRdb applying MiXCR to the 5' RACE reads. The sample lists tens of thousands of distinct CDR3 sequences; about 10% were seen once. Worth noting for this clonotype: The antigen is not known.

This CDR3 contains 12 residues. Germline V gives CDR1 SGHAT, CDR2 FQDESV (reference sequence). Trimming cost V 6 bases and J 4 bases, with 9 bases left between them. This receptor was identified in an adult who was a healthcare worker with PCR-confirmed SARS-CoV-2 infection or an uninfected control (not recorded which). The sequenced sample consisted of whole blood. The rearrangement uses TRBV11-1 and TRBJ1-2, with no clear D. The CDR3: CASSPGSYGYTF. CDR3 DNA: TGTGCCAGCAGTCCGGGGTCCTATGGCTACACCTTC.